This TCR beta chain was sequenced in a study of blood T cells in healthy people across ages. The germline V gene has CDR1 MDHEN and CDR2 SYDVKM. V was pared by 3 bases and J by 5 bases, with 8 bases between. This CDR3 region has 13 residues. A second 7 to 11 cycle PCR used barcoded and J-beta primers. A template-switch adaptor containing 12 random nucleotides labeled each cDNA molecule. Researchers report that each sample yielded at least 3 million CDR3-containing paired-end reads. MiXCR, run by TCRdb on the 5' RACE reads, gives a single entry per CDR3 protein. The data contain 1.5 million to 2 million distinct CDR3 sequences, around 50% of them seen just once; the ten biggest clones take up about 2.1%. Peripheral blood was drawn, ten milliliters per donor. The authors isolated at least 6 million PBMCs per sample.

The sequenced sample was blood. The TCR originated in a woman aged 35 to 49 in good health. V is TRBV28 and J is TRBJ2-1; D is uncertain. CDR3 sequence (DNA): TGTGCCAGCAGTTTTAGGCAGCACAATGAGCAGTTCTTC. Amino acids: CASSFRQHNEQFF.